What follows are 31 T cell receptor beta chains derived from one specimen sequenced in a study of CD8 T cells in Susac syndrome. The RNA, about 0.45 to 1 ug, was put through reverse transcription using random hexamers. In TCRdb, the immunoSEQ multiplex PCR reads were re-called with MiXCR into one record per CDR3 protein. The sample carries about 66,000 distinct CDR3 sequences, around 95% recorded once. Sequenced material: CD8+ T cells from PBMCs. These receptors all come from a human donor with multiple sclerosis.

This sequence joins TRBV30 and TRBJ1-1; D possibly corresponds to TRBD1 (5 bases). The V and J ends lost 0 bases and 12 bases respectively, with 20 bases between them. The CDR3 loop spans 14 amino acids. Germline V gene sequence: CDR1 GTSNPN, CDR2 SVGIG (reference sequence). The CDR3 DNA sequence: TGTGCCTGGAGTGTAGGGCCCCCGGGGCTGCACACTTTCTTT. Amino acids: CAWSVGPPGLHTFF.

CDR3 in DNA: TGTGCCACCAGCAGACCGACTAGCGAGCTCGACCAAGAGACCCAGTACTTC. It encodes CATSRPTSELDQETQYF. The chain is built from TRBV15 and TRBJ2-5, with TRBD2 identical over 8 bases. The CDR3 is 17 amino acids. Germline assignment: CDR1 LNHNV and CDR2 YYDKDF (reference sequence). The V segment lost 2 bases and the J segment 0 bases; nucleotides outside the gene matches: 8.

The chain uses TRBV6-5 and TRBJ2-1, with D possibly TRBD2 on 6 matching bases. Trimming removed 4 bases from V and 0 bases from J, with 16 bases in between. Germline V gene lookup returns CDR1 MNHEY and CDR2 SVGAGI. This CDR3 has 17 residues. The chain's CDR3 is CASSSPPRGSSYNEQFF. Written as DNA, the CDR3 is TGTGCCAGCAGTTCCCCTCCCCGGGGGAGCTCCTACAATGAGCAGTTCTTC.

V gene TRBV7-2 combines with J gene TRBJ2-7; 10 bases are shared with TRBD2. This CDR3 has 14 residues. In germline, CDR1 is SGHTA, CDR2 FQGNSA. The junction had 6 bases not matched to a gene; V was cut back by 5 bases and J by 5 bases. The CDR3, as DNA: TGTGCCAGCAGCCACTCCGGGACTAGCGACGAGCAGTACTTC. Protein product: CASSHSGTSDEQYF.

J is TRBJ2-1 and V is TRBV13; 9 bases agree with TRBD2. Germline V gene data show CDR1 as PRHDT and CDR2 as FYEKMQ (reference sequence). After removal of 5 bases from V and 9 bases from J, the junction contained 20 bases not matched to a gene. The CDR3 covers 18 residues. The CDR3 DNA is TGTGCCAGCAGCCCCATACCCGCCGCGGGAGGGCCTGGGGTTGAGCAGTTCTTC. Protein product: CASSPIPAAGGPGVEQFF.

J is TRBJ2-7 and V is TRBV9, with unresolved D. This CDR3 is 13 amino acids long. The germline V gene has CDR1 SGDLS and CDR2 YYNGEE. Trimming stripped 0 bases from V and 3 bases from J, with 7 bases between. The DNA for the CDR3 is TGTGCCAGCAGCGTAGATGGGGTCTACGAGCAGTACTTC. Amino acids: CASSVDGVYEQYF.

V gene TRBV3-1 combines with J gene TRBJ1-1, with 9 bases identical to TRBD1. The CDR3 runs to 15 residues. V lost 4 bases to trimming and J lost 3 bases; unmatched junction nucleotides: 6. Germline CDR1 LGHDT, CDR2 YNNKEL (reference sequence). CDR3 region: CASSPGQGHYTEAFF. CDR3 DNA: TGTGCCAGCAGCCCCGGACAGGGGCATTACACTGAAGCTTTCTTT. The full variable domain, rest sourced from reference TRBV3-1 and TRBJ1-1, is DTAVSQTPKYLVTQMGNDKSIKCEQNLGHDTMYWYKQDSKKFLKIMFSYNNKELIINETVPNRFSPKSPDKAHLNLHINSLELGDSAVYFCASSPGQGHYTEAFFGQGTRLTVV.

The V gene is TRBV2, the J gene TRBJ2-3; 8 bases are a match to TRBD2. Germline V gene data show CDR1 as SNHLY and CDR2 as FYNNEI. With V trimmed by 5 bases and J by 2 bases, 9 bases remained unmatched. The CDR3 is 16 amino acids. CDR3 DNA: TGTGCCAGCAGTCAGGGGAGCGGGGGCCTCACAGATACGCAGTATTTT. Amino acid sequence: CASSQGSGGLTDTQYF. Complete variable domain (other parts from reference TRBV2 and TRBJ2-3): EPEVTQTPSHQVTQMGQEVILRCVPISNHLYFYWYRQILGQKVEFLVSFYNNEISEKSEIFDDQFSVERPDGSNFTLKIRSTKLEDSAMYFCASSQGSGGLTDTQYFGPGTRLTVL.

The V call is TRBV12-3 or TRBV12-4, the J call TRBJ2-2, with 9 bases that match TRBD1. V shed 5 bases, J shed 5 bases, and the junction held 6 bases outside the gene matches. The CDR3 is 15 residues long. This chain's CDR3 is CASSPGQGLTGELFF. The CDR3 DNA reads TGTGCCAGCAGTCCCGGACAGGGGTTAACCGGGGAGCTGTTTTTT.

The rearrangement uses TRBV29-1 and TRBJ2-7; a weak D match, TRBD1 (6 bases). Germline V gene data show CDR1 as SQVTM and CDR2 as ANQGSEA. CDR3 size: 13 residues. V shed 6 bases and J shed 0 bases, with 12 bases lying between them. The CDR3 bases are TGCAGCGTAGCCGGGACAACCTCCTACGAGCAGTACTTC. It translates to CSVAGTTSYEQYF.

The J gene is TRBJ1-4, the V gene TRBV7-9; D ambiguous. V shed 2 bases and J shed 8 bases, with 12 bases lying between them. Germline-derived CDR1 and CDR2 are SEHNR and FQNEAQ (reference sequence). This CDR3 comprises 14 residues. The CDR3 here is CASSLNVPDEKLFF. DNA of the CDR3: TGTGCCAGCAGCTTAAATGTTCCAGACGAAAAACTGTTTTTT.

This rearrangement joins TRBV7-9 to TRBJ2-7; D may be TRBD1 (6 bases). CDR3 length equals 13 residues. Germline V CDR1 and CDR2: SEHNR, FQNEAQ (reference sequence). V lost 3 bases and J lost 5, with 11 bases in between. Here the CDR3 reads CASSFPSGDEQYF. CDR3 coding DNA: TGTGCCAGCAGCTTCCCCTCAGGGGACGAGCAGTACTTC. Combining the CDR3 with reference TRBV7-9 and TRBJ2-7 gives the whole variable domain DTGVSQNPRHKITKRGQNVTFRCDPISEHNRLYWYRQTLGQGPEFLTYFQNEAQLEKSRLLSDRFSAERPKGSFSTLEIQRTEQGDSAMYLCASSFPSGDEQYFGPGTRLTVT.

This chain joins TRBV27 and TRBJ1-6; D is unclear. CDR1 MNHEY and CDR2 SMNVEV come from the germline V gene (reference sequence). V dropped 6 bases and J dropped 9 bases, with 12 bases sitting between them. CDR3 length equals 13 residues. The CDR3 region has the DNA TGTGCCAGCAGCCCAGGACGGTCTTCACCCCTCCACTTT. Translation gives CASSPGRSSPLHF.

This chain joins TRBV5-1 and TRBJ1-1; D is undetermined. The germline CDR1 and CDR2 sequences are SGHRS and YFSETQ. V was pared by 4 bases and J by 4 bases, with 14 bases between. This CDR3 contains 14 residues. The CDR3 here is CASSPTFASTEAFF. The CDR3 nucleotides are TGCGCCAGCAGCCCTACTTTCGCCAGCACTGAAGCTTTCTTT.

V and J are TRBV29-1 and TRBJ2-1; D remains unclear. V lost 2 bases to trimming and J lost 7 bases, with 6 bases between them. Germline V CDR1 and CDR2: SQVTM, ANQGSEA. The CDR3 has 11 residues. The CDR3 loop is CSVEPLNEQFF. The CDR3 coding sequence is TGCAGCGTTGAACCTTTAAATGAGCAGTTCTTC.

The rearrangement links TRBV7-2 to TRBJ2-5; 9 bases are shared with TRBD1. J gave up 4 bases and V 6 bases, and 9 bases lay outside the gene matches. In germline, CDR1 is SGHTA, CDR2 FQGNSA. CDR3 length: 15 residues. CDR3 in amino acids: CASRKGTGGLETQYF. CDR3 nucleotide sequence: TGTGCCAGCAGGAAGGGTACAGGGGGCTTAGAGACCCAGTACTTC.

The CDR3 loop reads CAWSVGLYNEQFF. CDR3 bases: TGTGCCTGGAGTGTTGGACTTTACAATGAGCAGTTCTTC. V is TRBV30 and J is TRBJ2-1, with D possibly being TRBD2 (5 bases). V was shortened by 0 bases and J by 4 bases, with 7 bases between the two germline ends. The CDR3 spans 13 residues. Per the germline V gene, CDR1 is GTSNPN and CDR2 is SVGIG (reference sequence).

In DNA, the CDR3 is TGCGCCAGCAGCTACAGTGGCTACGAGCAGTACTTC. This encodes CASSYSGYEQYF. The chain combines TRBV4-3 with TRBJ2-7, with D unresolved. Trimming took off 5 bases at V and 3 bases at J, with 8 bases between the two ends. CDR3 length: 12 amino acids. Per the germline V gene, CDR1 is LGHNA and CDR2 is YSLEER.

The rearrangement joins TRBV27 to TRBJ1-1; D ambiguous. V shed 0 bases and J shed 5 bases, with 10 bases lying between them. Germline V gene data show CDR1 as MNHEY and CDR2 as SMNVEV (reference sequence). This CDR3 contains 14 residues. The CDR3: CASSLSGFGTEAFF. DNA for the CDR3: TGTGCCAGCAGTTTATCCGGGTTTGGTACTGAAGCTTTCTTT.

This chain connects TRBV11-2 to TRBJ1-2, with 8 bases lining up with TRBD1. The germline V gene has CDR1 SGHAT and CDR2 FQNNGV. Unmatched junction bases numbered 8, after V lost 5 bases and J lost 6 bases. This CDR3 is built from 14 residues. The CDR3 bases are TGTGCCAGCAGCCCACAACAGGGGGTTAATGGCTACACCTTC. Protein: CASSPQQGVNGYTF.

The rearrangement links TRBV7-3 to TRBJ2-2; D is unclear. This CDR3 has 12 amino acids. V lost 5 bases and J 0 bases, leaving 1 base between the germline ends. The germline V gene encodes CDR1 SGHTA and CDR2 FQGTGA. Here the CDR3 reads CASSPNTGELFF. The CDR3 DNA reads TGTGCCAGCAGCCCGAACACCGGGGAGCTGTTTTTT.

V usage is TRBV20-1 and J usage is TRBJ2-7; 7 bases match TRBD2. Germline CDR1 reads DFQATT; CDR2 reads SNEGSKA (reference sequence). With V trimmed by 4 bases and J by 1 base, 7 bases remained unmatched. The CDR3 spans 14 residues. In DNA, the CDR3 is TGCAGTGCTACGGAGTGGGGGGGGTCCTACGAGCAGTACTTC. Amino acids: CSATEWGGSYEQYF.

The genes are TRBV7-9 and TRBJ2-5; 12 bases match TRBD1. The CDR3 is 16 amino acids. The germline V gene encodes CDR1 SEHNR and CDR2 FQNEAQ (reference sequence). The V and J ends lost 5 bases and 3 bases, in that order; junction bases with no gene match: 7. The DNA for the CDR3 is TGTGCCAGCAGCGTCGGGACAGGGGGCAGAGAAGAGACCCAGTACTTC. Translation: CASSVGTGGREETQYF.

This rearrangement joins TRBV19 to TRBJ1-2; TRBD1 is a possible D gene (6 bases). This CDR3 is built from 12 residues. CDR1 LNHDA and CDR2 SQIVND come from the germline V gene (reference sequence). Between the trimmed V and J ends, which lost 6 bases and 7 bases, there was a span of 12 bases. The CDR3 loop reads CASRHQGSGYTF. The CDR3, as DNA: TGTGCCAGTAGGCATCAGGGGTCTGGCTACACCTTC.

The chain joins TRBV4-3 to TRBJ2-7; a weak D match, TRBD2 (6 bases). With 1 base removed from V and 3 bases from J, the gap between germline ends came to 13 bases. Germline loops: CDR1 LGHNA, CDR2 YSLEER. This CDR3 has 15 amino acids. This CDR3 reads CASSQAGTPHYEQYF. In DNA, the CDR3 is TGCGCCAGCAGCCAAGCCGGGACTCCACACTACGAGCAGTACTTC.

This clonotype occurred once. The V and J genes are TRBV7-9 and TRBJ1-1; D is ambiguous. Germline V gene lookup returns CDR1 SEHNR and CDR2 FQNEAQ (reference sequence). This CDR3 spans 15 amino acids. Trimming cost V 5 bases and J 3 bases, with 16 bases left between them. CDR3 coding DNA: TGTGCCAGCAGCACTTCAGAAGGTGGGGACACTGAAGCTTTCTTT. It codes for CASSTSEGGDTEAFF.

CDR3 sequence reads: CSVEGTEAFF. DNA of the CDR3: TGCAGCGTTGAAGGAACTGAAGCTTTCTTT. V is TRBV29-1 and J is TRBJ1-1; D is unresolved. Germline CDR1 reads SQVTM; CDR2 reads ANQGSEA. V was clipped by 1 base and J by 5 bases, with 2 bases between them. The CDR3 contains 10 residues.

The V call is TRBV15, the J call TRBJ2-5, with D possibly TRBD1 on 5 matching bases. The CDR3 consists of 17 residues. Trimming pared 0 bases from V and 2 bases from J, leaving 16 bases between. Germline V gives CDR1 LNHNV, CDR2 YYDKDF (reference sequence). CDR3 sequence: CATSRDLQGIAQETQYF. Here the CDR3 DNA reads TGTGCCACCAGCAGAGATCTTCAGGGTATAGCTCAAGAGACCCAGTACTTC.

The V call is TRBV3-1, the J call TRBJ2-3; D not certain. The ends were cut back, 0 bases at V and 4 bases at J, with 8 bases in the middle. The germline gives CDR1 LGHDT, CDR2 YNNKEL (reference sequence). This CDR3 has 14 residues. In nucleotides, the CDR3 is TGTGCCAGCAGCCAAGAAGGGATCCCAGATACGCAGTATTTT. It yields the protein CASSQEGIPDTQYF.

Written as DNA, the CDR3 is TGTGCCAGCAGGCAGGGAAATTCATTAGTCTACGAGCAGTACTTC. Its translation is CASRQGNSLVYEQYF. This chain links TRBV28 with TRBJ2-7, with a tentative D call TRBD1 (5 bases). The V and J ends lost 6 bases and 3 bases respectively, with 18 bases between them. The CDR3 runs 15 residues. The germline gives CDR1 MDHEN, CDR2 SYDVKM.

This clonotype has only one observation. The rearrangement uses TRBV18 and TRBJ2-1; 7 bases match TRBD2. J gave up 8 bases and V 3 bases, and 10 bases lay outside the gene matches. CDR1 KGHSH and CDR2 LQKENI come from the germline V gene. The CDR3 length is 15 residues. CDR3 sequence (DNA): TGTGCCAGCTCACCGGCTAGCGGTCTAACGGATGAGCAGTTCTTC. Translating it yields CASSPASGLTDEQFF.